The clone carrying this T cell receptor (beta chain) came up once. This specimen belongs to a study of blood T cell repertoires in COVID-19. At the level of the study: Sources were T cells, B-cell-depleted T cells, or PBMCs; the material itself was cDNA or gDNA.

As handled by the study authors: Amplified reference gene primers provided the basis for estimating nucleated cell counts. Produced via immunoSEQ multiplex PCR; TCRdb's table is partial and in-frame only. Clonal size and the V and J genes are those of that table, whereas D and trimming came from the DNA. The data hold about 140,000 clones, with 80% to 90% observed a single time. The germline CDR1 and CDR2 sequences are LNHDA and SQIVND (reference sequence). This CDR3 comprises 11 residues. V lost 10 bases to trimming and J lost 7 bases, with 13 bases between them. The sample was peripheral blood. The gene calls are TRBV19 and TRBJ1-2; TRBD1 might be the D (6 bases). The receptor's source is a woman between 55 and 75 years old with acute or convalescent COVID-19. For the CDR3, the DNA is TGTGCCAATAGACAGGTAGCTGGCTACACCTTC. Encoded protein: CANRQVAGYTF.